The 25 T cell receptor beta chains in this list originate from one sample, sequenced in a study of T cells in Graves' hyperthyroidism and ophthalmopathy. From RNA transcripts, TCR beta CDR3 regions were amplified. TCR CDR3 regions were first amplified by RT-PCR with HTBI primers. TCRdb reprocessed the multiplex PCR reads with MiXCR, giving one entry per CDR3 protein. The sample records around 700,000 distinct CDR3 sequences, roughly 20% being singletons. The sequenced material came from blood. These receptors were taken from a woman between 45 and 65 years old with Graves' hyperthyroidism that later progressed to Graves' ophthalmopathy.

As regards this clonotype: The junction shows a germline mismatch at one end, possibly a read error. CDR3 bases: TGTGCCGGCAGTATATCCGGGACAGCCTTTCTCGAGCAGTACTTC. Its translation is CAGSISGTAFLEQYF. The chain combines TRBV27 with TRBJ2-7, with TRBD1 matching 7 bases. Germline V lookup: CDR1 MNHEY, CDR2 SMNVEV (reference sequence). The CDR3 contains 15 residues.

The gene calls are TRBV6-1 and TRBJ1-3, with D perhaps matching TRBD1 (5 bases). The germline CDR1 and CDR2 sequences are MNHNS and SASEGT. The CDR3 is made up of 12 amino acids. Trimming stripped 5 bases from V and 7 bases from J, with 9 bases between. CDR3 sequence (DNA): TGTGCCAGCAGTTCCTGGGGGAACACCATATATTTT. Protein product: CASSSWGNTIYF.

The table lists this clonotype with a few counts. The chain joins TRBV7-9 to TRBJ2-7; D unclear. The germline V and J ends were trimmed by 5 bases and 5 bases, with 16 bases remaining between them. The CDR3 runs to 14 residues. Looked up from germline, CDR1 is SEHNR and CDR2 is FQNEAQ (reference sequence). In DNA form, the CDR3 reads TGTGCCAGCAGCCGGGTCCTAATTCCCCACGAGCAGTACTTC. It encodes CASSRVLIPHEQYF.

This clonotype was picked up many times. The J gene is TRBJ1-2, the V gene TRBV3-1, with D possibly matching TRBD1 (5 bases). Trimming cost V 4 bases and J 7 bases, with 13 bases left between them. CDR3 length: 13 residues. Germline V CDR1 and CDR2: LGHDT, YNNKEL (reference sequence). CDR3 sequence reads: CASSPRGASGYTF. CDR3 in DNA: TGTGCCAGCAGCCCCCGTGGGGCTTCTGGCTACACCTTC.

In its sample, this clonotype was seen a few times. The genes are TRBV6-1 and TRBJ1-5; D uncertain. V was shortened by 5 bases and J by 7 bases, with 6 bases between the two germline ends. This CDR3 region has 11 residues. The V gene's germline CDR1 is MNHNS and CDR2 SASEGT. This CDR3 reads CASSKSQPQHF. The CDR3 DNA reads as TGTGCCAGCAGTAAAAGCCAGCCCCAGCATTTT.

This clonotype was observed many times. V usage is TRBV7-6 and J usage is TRBJ2-1; 7 bases line up with TRBD1. This CDR3 region has 16 residues. The V gene's germline CDR1 is SGHVS and CDR2 FNYEAQ. Unmatched junction bases numbered 13, after V lost 4 bases and J lost 7 bases. The CDR3 DNA reads TGTGCCAGCAGCTCCGAGGGACAGCTGGGGGCTAATGAGCAGTTCTTC. This codes for CASSSEGQLGANEQFF.

This clonotype was seen many times. This rearrangement joins TRBV3-1 to TRBJ2-1, with D hard to call. The length of the CDR3 is 14 residues. Germline V lookup: CDR1 LGHDT, CDR2 YNNKEL (reference sequence). V was clipped by 0 bases and J by 8 bases, with 11 bases between them. The CDR3 bases are TGTGCCAGCAGCCAAGATCTACAGAGCGATGAGCAGTTCTTC. It yields the protein CASSQDLQSDEQFF.

The gene calls are TRBV6-1 and TRBJ2-5; D is unresolved. CDR3 size: 14 residues. Germline CDR1 MNHNS, CDR2 SASEGT. The V gene lost 6 bases and the J gene lost 2 bases, with 13 bases spanning the gap. Here the CDR3 DNA reads TGTGCCAGCAGCCTGGGTGAAGCGCAAGAGACCCAGTACTTC. Translation gives CASSLGEAQETQYF.

This clonotype was detected only a few times. This chain joins TRBV14 and TRBJ2-5; D ambiguous. Trimming left V 1 base short and J 1 base short, with 7 bases between. This CDR3 region has 14 residues. Per germline, CDR1 SGHDN and CDR2 FVKESK. CDR3 DNA sequence: TGTGCCAGCAGCCAAGTACGGTTCCAAGAGACCCAGTACTTC. Protein product: CASSQVRFQETQYF.

This chain links TRBV5-4 with TRBJ2-4; D not certain. Trimming took 2 bases from V and 3 from J, leaving 9 bases between them. CDR3 length: 14 amino acids. CDR1 is SGHNT, CDR2 YYREEE, per germline (reference sequence). Written as DNA, the CDR3 is TGTGCCAGCAGCTTTGGGGAAGGCAAAAACATTCAGTACTTC. This encodes CASSFGEGKNIQYF.

This clonotype was counted between two and nine times. This chain links TRBV7-9 with TRBJ2-2, with D perhaps given as TRBD1 or TRBD2 (6 bases each). Between the trimmed V and J ends, which lost 5 bases and 10 bases, there was a span of 14 bases. Germline assignment: CDR1 SEHNR and CDR2 FQNEAQ (reference sequence). The CDR3 consists of 13 residues. The CDR3: CASSPGAPTELFF. CDR3 DNA sequence: TGTGCCAGCAGCCCGGGGGCCCCGACGGAGCTGTTTTTT.

V is TRBV3-1 and J is TRBJ1-1; D remains unclear. The CDR3 is 16 amino acids. Trimming pared 1 base from V and 4 bases from J, leaving 16 bases between. CDR1 is LGHDT, CDR2 YNNKEL, per germline (reference sequence). The CDR3 DNA reads as TGTGCCAGCAGCCAAGGAGTAAGGGCGATGAGCACTGAAGCTTTCTTT. It codes for CASSQGVRAMSTEAFF.

The CDR3 protein is CATSRGAGANVLTF. The CDR3 DNA is TGTGCCACCAGCAGAGGGGCTGGGGCCAACGTCCTGACTTTC. V usage is TRBV15 and J usage is TRBJ2-6; no firm D call. Trimming removed 1 base from V and 2 bases from J, with 3 bases in between. CDR3 length: 14 amino acids. Germline V gene sequence: CDR1 LNHNV, CDR2 YYDKDF (reference sequence).

In this sample, this clonotype turned up many times. The rearrangement links TRBV7-9 to TRBJ1-1, with TRBD1 as a possible D gene (6 bases). The V end lost 5 bases, the J end lost 3 bases, and 10 bases lay between the germline ends. The CDR3 has 13 amino acids. Germline V gene sequence: CDR1 SEHNR, CDR2 FQNEAQ (reference sequence). The DNA of the CDR3 is TGTGCCAGCAGCCCCGGGACACACACTGAAGCTTTCTTT. Protein: CASSPGTHTEAFF.

The chain couples TRBV20-1 to TRBJ2-1; tentatively, D is TRBD2 (6 bases). The germline CDR1 and CDR2 sequences are DFQATT and SNEGSKA (reference sequence). The V and J ends lost 6 bases and 6 bases respectively, with 21 bases between them. The CDR3 has 15 amino acids. CDR3 sequence (DNA): TGCAGTGCGCCCGACTTAGCGGTGACTACCAATGAGCAGTTCTTC. Amino acids: CSAPDLAVTTNEQFF.

The sample holds many counts of this clonotype. The chain uses TRBV5-5 and TRBJ2-3; D gene uncertain. The CDR3 is made up of 12 amino acids. V was cut by 5 bases and J by 6 bases, with 10 bases left in between. Germline values: CDR1 SGHKS, CDR2 YYEKEE (reference sequence). DNA for the CDR3: TGTGCCAGCAGTTCTCTATCGGATACGCAGTATTTT. Protein sequence: CASSSLSDTQYF.

This clonotype has a handful of counts. This chain links TRBV9 with TRBJ1-2; no clear D gene. CDR3 size: 14 residues. Trimming left V 3 bases short and J 4 bases short, with 13 bases between. Germline CDR1 reads SGDLS; CDR2 reads YYNGEE. The CDR3 DNA reads as TGTGCCAGCAGCGCAGCCAGTCTCGGCTATGGCTACACCTTC. It encodes CASSAASLGYGYTF.

The table lists this clonotype with many counts. The rearrangement links TRBV27 to TRBJ1-5, with D maybe TRBD1 (6 bases). This CDR3 is built from 13 residues. The V end was cut by 6 bases, the J end by 6 bases, with 12 bases between. In germline, CDR1 is MNHEY, CDR2 SMNVEV (reference sequence). The CDR3: CASSTSGVQPQHF. The CDR3 DNA follows: TGTGCCAGCAGCACATCAGGGGTTCAGCCCCAGCATTTT.

This chain uses TRBV6-1 with TRBJ1-5; D gene uncertain. Looked up from germline, CDR1 is MNHNS and CDR2 is SASEGT. Between the trimmed V and J ends, which lost 5 bases and 2 bases, there was a span of 19 bases. This CDR3 spans 17 amino acids. The chain's CDR3 is CASSPGHTNTGNQPQHF. DNA for the CDR3: TGTGCCAGCAGTCCCGGTCATACCAACACGGGCAATCAGCCCCAGCATTTT.

The chain combines TRBV2 with TRBJ2-2; 12 positions match TRBD1. The junction had 9 bases not matched to a gene; V was cut back by 6 bases and J by 7 bases. The CDR3 is 16 amino acids. In germline, CDR1 is SNHLY, CDR2 FYNNEI. The CDR3 is CASRHWDRGPVGELFF. The CDR3 DNA is TGTGCCAGCAGGCATTGGGACAGGGGGCCGGTCGGGGAGCTGTTTTTT.

This clonotype was observed a handful of times. V gene TRBV5-1 combines with J gene TRBJ2-7; a possible D gene is TRBD1 (5 bases). This CDR3 has 15 amino acids. Germline V gives CDR1 SGHRS, CDR2 YFSETQ. Trimming cost V 5 bases and J 1 base, with 16 bases left between them. The CDR3: CASREWTTTSYEQYF. In DNA form, the CDR3 reads TGCGCCAGCAGGGAGTGGACAACAACTTCCTACGAGCAGTACTTC.

In the case of this clonotype: Given a much more abundant clone one base away, this may be a read error. The CDR3 protein is CSAREGEQLQHF. The CDR3 DNA sequence: TGCAGTGCTAGAGAGGGGGAACAGCTCCAGCATTTT. The V call is TRBV20-1, the J call TRBJ1-5; possibly TRBD1 for D (5 bases). Germline V CDR1 and CDR2: DFQATT, SNEGSKA (reference sequence). This CDR3 contains 12 residues.

This clonotype turned up a few times. The chain carries TRBV6-1 and TRBJ1-1; 9 nucleotides match TRBD1. The CDR3 runs to 16 residues. Germline-derived CDR1 and CDR2 are MNHNS and SASEGT. After removal of 6 bases from V and 5 bases from J, the junction contained 13 bases not matched to a gene. The CDR3 loop is CASSPPGQGEKTEAFF. As DNA, the CDR3 is TGTGCCAGCAGCCCGCCGGGACAGGGTGAAAAAACTGAAGCTTTCTTT.

The genes are TRBV15 and TRBJ1-2, with unresolved D. The germline gives CDR1 LNHNV, CDR2 YYDKDF (reference sequence). Trimming shortened V by 0 bases and J by 2 bases, and 13 bases separated the two germline ends. CDR3 length equals 16 residues. The CDR3 coding sequence is TGTGCCACCAGCAGAGATAGTAATTCAGGAAACTATGGCTACACCTTC. Translated: CATSRDSNSGNYGYTF.

The chain has TRBV27 and TRBJ2-6; TRBD1 might be the D (6 bases). The CDR3 sequence is 18 residues long. Germline CDR1 is MNHEY and CDR2 is SMNVEV (reference sequence). V dropped 2 bases and J dropped 3 bases, with 17 bases sitting between them. CDR3 sequence: CASSLILGAHGGANVLTF. CDR3 DNA: TGTGCCAGCAGTTTAATACTGGGGGCGCACGGTGGGGCCAACGTCCTGACTTTC.